This T cell receptor beta chain is drawn from a study of blood T cell repertoires in COVID-19. Looking at the study overall: COVID-19 samples, acute and convalescent, were from the United States, Italy and Spain.

CDR1 and CDR2 (germline): SEHNR, FQNEAQ (reference sequence). V dropped 5 bases and J dropped 5; count of bases not matched to a gene: 9. This CDR3 has 15 residues. In the authors' methods: Amplification from reference gene primers served as the basis for estimated nucleated cell counts. Assay used: immunoSEQ multiplex PCR; TCRdb lists only in-frame clones, some missing. Clonal size and the V and J genes are those of that table, whereas D and trimming came from the DNA. The sample holds under 300,000 clones, approximately 86% seen once. Cohort placement rested on clinical history that participants reported themselves.

This sequence originates from a woman aged 45-60 years who had recovered from COVID-19. This rearrangement joins TRBV7-9 to TRBJ2-1; 7 nucleotides agree with TRBD1. Material: PBMCs or T cells enriched from blood (not recorded which). CDR3 sequence: CASSRPTGPNNEQFF. DNA of the CDR3: TGTGCCAGCAGCCGTCCGACAGGGCCCAACAATGAGCAGTTCTTC. Variable domain in full (rest from reference TRBV7-9 and TRBJ2-1): DTGVSQNPRHKITKRGQNVTFRCDPISEHNRLYWYRQTLGQGPEFLTYFQNEAQLEKSRLLSDRFSAERPKGSFSTLEIQRTEQGDSAMYLCASSRPTGPNNEQFFGPGTRLTVL.